This TCR beta chain originates from a study of blood T cell repertoires in COVID-19. Study background: Both acute and convalescent COVID-19 samples were obtained from the United States, Italy and Spain. PBMCs, B-cell-depleted T cells, or T cells provided the cDNA or gDNA that made up the material.

Germline V gene lookup returns CDR1 SGHRS and CDR2 YFSETQ. The J segment lost 6 bases and the V segment lost 0 bases, leaving 11 bases of the junction unmatched. CDR3 length: 17 residues. The authors' processing: Reference gene primer amplification gave nucleated cell count estimates. TCRdb's copy holds only in-frame clones and misses some; the assay was immunoSEQ multiplex PCR. The DNA gave D and trimming, while V, J and clone size come from that table. The sample lists a few hundred thousand clones, 86% occurring once. This receptor was identified in a woman in her 70s with COVID-19, enrolled during active disease. This chain joins TRBV5-1 and TRBJ2-3; 9 bases align to TRBD2. Sequencing was performed on peripheral blood. CDR3 sequence (DNA): TGCGCCAGCAGCTTGGTGTTCGGCGGGGGGGCATCCGATACGCAGTATTTT. It yields the protein CASSLVFGGGASDTQYF.